This T cell receptor (beta chain) comes out of a study of blood T cell repertoires in COVID-19. On the study more broadly: T cells, B-cell-depleted T cells, or PBMCs provided the cDNA or gDNA that served as material.

The method was immunoSEQ multiplex PCR; TCRdb's version includes in-frame clones alone and lacks a portion of them. Among more than 250,000 clones listed, 80% to 95% were seen once. The participants were between roughly 18 and 90 years old and came from 24 US areas. Membership in each cohort depended on participant-reported clinical history. For recovered donors of Cohort 3, there were two negative PCRs, clearance, or symptom resolution. This sequence was found in a woman in her thirties who had recovered from COVID-19. Specimen: PBMCs or T cells enriched from blood (not recorded which).

The CDR3 nucleotides are TGCGCCAGCAGCCCTGTGGGCGGGTATGGCTACACCTTC. It codes for CASSPVGGYGYTF. The genes are TRBV4-1 and TRBJ1-2, with D unclear. Looked up from germline, CDR1 is MGHRA and CDR2 is YSYEKL. This CDR3 has 13 amino acids. Trimming cost V 4 bases and J 5 bases, with 11 bases left between them.